These 26 T cell receptor beta chains were sequenced from one sample in a study of blood T cell repertoires in COVID-19. TCRdb's table, derived via immunoSEQ multiplex PCR, lists solely in-frame clones and lacks some. The sample lists a few hundred thousand clones; 75% to 90% were seen once. The specimen sequenced was PBMCs or T cells enriched from blood (not recorded which). The receptors come from a man aged 40-49 years who had recovered from COVID-19.

V and J are TRBV6-5 and TRBJ2-1, with D perhaps matching TRBD1 (5 bases). The V end lost 6 bases, the J end lost 4 bases, and 13 bases lay between the germline ends. CDR1 and CDR2 (germline): MNHEY, SVGAGI. This CDR3 comprises 14 residues. CDR3 bases: TGTGCCAGCAGGACCCCTAGGGGTTACAATGAGCAGTTCTTC. Translated: CASRTPRGYNEQFF.

CDR3 loop: CARSLGDRGHSEAFF. The CDR3 region has the DNA TGTGCCAGAAGCTTAGGGGACAGGGGGCATAGTGAAGCTTTCTTT. The chain couples TRBV5-3 to TRBJ1-1, with 12 bases aligning to TRBD1. TRBV5-3 falls under the ORF class, with uncertain function. This CDR3 is 15 amino acids long. With V trimmed by 2 bases and J by 7 bases, 6 bases remained unmatched.

The chain carries TRBV29-1 and TRBJ1-2, with TRBD1 matching over 8 bases. The CDR3 runs to 12 residues. The junction had 8 bases not matched to a gene; V was cut back by 6 bases and J by 8 bases. Germline CDR1 is SQVTM and CDR2 is ANQGSEA. CDR3: CSVISGGRGYTF. CDR3 bases: TGCAGCGTCATCTCAGGGGGCCGGGGCTACACCTTC.

The V call is TRBV6-5, the J call TRBJ2-7, with 8 nucleotides matching TRBD1. The V gene's germline CDR1 is MNHEY and CDR2 SVGAGI. Trimming cost V 5 bases and J 3 bases; bases outside gene matches: 6. The CDR3 loop spans 14 amino acids. The CDR3 reads CASSTWTGFYEQYF. DNA for the CDR3: TGTGCCAGCAGTACCTGGACAGGGTTCTACGAGCAGTACTTC.

V usage is TRBV2 and J usage is TRBJ1-2; maybe TRBD1 (5 bases). Germline V gives CDR1 SNHLY, CDR2 FYNNEI. This CDR3 has 14 amino acids. V lost 6 bases and J lost 4, with 15 bases in between. In nucleotides, the CDR3 is TGTGCCAGCAGCCCCTCGAGGGGAGGCTATGGCTACACCTTC. This translates into CASSPSRGGYGYTF.

The V call is TRBV7-6, the J call TRBJ2-2; no firm D call. Germline V gene sequence: CDR1 SGHVS, CDR2 FNYEAQ. This CDR3 contains 13 residues. Trimming took 2 bases from V and 3 from J, leaving 4 bases between them. The CDR3 DNA follows: TGTGCCAGCAGCTTATTATACACCGGGGAGCTGTTTTTT. This encodes CASSLLYTGELFF. The full variable domain, its missing parts supplied by reference TRBV7-6 and TRBJ2-2, is GAGVSQSPRYKVTKRGQDVALRCDPISGHVSLYWYRQALGQGPEFLTYFNYEAQQDKSGLPNDRFSAERPEGSISTLTIQRTEQRDSAMYRCASSLLYTGELFFGEGSRLTVL.

This clone was detected only a few times. The V gene is TRBV7-9, the J gene TRBJ2-5, with 12 bases aligning to TRBD2. The CDR3 runs 17 residues. The trim removed 5 bases at V and 4 bases at J, leaving 11 bases unmatched. Germline values: CDR1 SEHNR, CDR2 FQNEAQ (reference sequence). The CDR3: CASSLTLAGGPRETQYF. The CDR3 DNA sequence: TGTGCCAGCAGCCTCACGCTAGCGGGGGGGCCGCGAGAGACCCAGTACTTC.

The chain couples TRBV5-1 to TRBJ2-7; 8 positions match TRBD1. With V trimmed by 2 bases and J by 0 bases, 4 bases remained unmatched. This CDR3 contains 15 residues. Germline V gene sequence: CDR1 SGHRS, CDR2 YFSETQ. The CDR3 sequence: CASSFWTGSSYEQYF. The CDR3 DNA follows: TGCGCCAGCAGCTTCTGGACAGGGAGCTCCTACGAGCAGTACTTC.

The genes are TRBV28 and TRBJ1-4; D is perhaps TRBD1 (6 bases). The germline CDR1 and CDR2 sequences are MDHEN and SYDVKM. The V gene lost 8 bases and the J gene lost 1 base, with 17 bases spanning the gap. The CDR3 extends over 16 amino acids. The CDR3 is CASSFYLRGTNEKLFF. CDR3 in DNA: TGTGCCAGCTCCTTTTACCTCAGGGGAACTAATGAAAAACTGTTTTTT.

This clone was recorded a few times. The V call is TRBV2, the J call TRBJ1-1; tentatively, D is TRBD1 (5 bases). This CDR3 region has 15 residues. V was trimmed by 6 bases and J by 4 bases, leaving 18 bases between them. The V gene's germline CDR1 is SNHLY and CDR2 FYNNEI. The CDR3 DNA reads TGTGCCAGCAGGCCCCGGTTGGAGGGGAGCACTGAAGCTTTCTTT. Translating it yields CASRPRLEGSTEAFF.

The gene calls are TRBV6-2 or TRBV6-3 and TRBJ1-1, with TRBD1 as a possible D gene (6 bases). The CDR3 is 16 residues long. The germline gives CDR1 MNHEY, CDR2 SVGEGT. The V end was cut by 0 bases, the J end by 1 base, with 12 bases between. The CDR3 here is CASSYSRAGENTEAFF. The CDR3 coding sequence is TGTGCCAGCAGTTACTCTAGGGCAGGGGAGAACACTGAAGCTTTCTTT.

A few counts support this clone. The chain couples TRBV24-1 to TRBJ2-7; D gene ambiguous. CDR1 and CDR2 from the germline V gene are KGHDR and SFDVKD. Trimming removed 8 bases from V and 5 bases from J, with 6 bases in between. The CDR3 extends over 10 amino acids. The CDR3 nucleotides are TGTGCCACCACAGTCAACGAGCAGTACTTC. This translates into CATTVNEQYF.

This clone was seen once. The rearrangement uses TRBV9 and TRBJ2-2, with 12 bases fitting TRBD2. Germline V gives CDR1 SGDLS, CDR2 YYNGEE. The CDR3 covers 18 residues. V was pared by 4 bases and J by 0 bases, with 7 bases of the junction left unmatched. The CDR3 DNA follows: TGTGCCAGCAGCCTCCGGACTAGCGGGACCTCGAACACCGGGGAGCTGTTTTTT. Its protein is CASSLRTSGTSNTGELFF.

The chain couples TRBV5-6 to TRBJ1-5, with unresolved D. Germline V lookup: CDR1 SGHDT, CDR2 YYEEEE. CDR3 length: 15 residues. With 4 bases removed from V and 3 bases from J, the gap between germline ends came to 14 bases. CDR3 DNA: TGTGCCAGCAGCCGTAACAGTGGATACAATCAGCCCCAGCATTTT. It translates to CASSRNSGYNQPQHF.

This clone was seen more than once but under ten times. The rearrangement joins TRBV30 to TRBJ1-2, with 7 bases matching TRBD1. The CDR3 has 16 residues. Per germline, CDR1 GTSNPN and CDR2 SVGIG (reference sequence). V was clipped by 3 bases and J by 4 bases; unmatched bases: 14. The DNA for the CDR3 is TGTGCCTGGAGGGGGGCCTCGACAGGGACTCGCTATGGCTACACCTTC. Encoded protein: CAWRGASTGTRYGYTF.

The chain recombines TRBV20-1 with TRBJ2-5; no firm D call. There are 11 residues in the CDR3. Germline lookup yields CDR1 DFQATT and CDR2 SNEGSKA (reference sequence). Trimming cost V 5 bases and J 3 bases, with 7 bases left between them. The chain's CDR3 is CSAFLEETQYF. In nucleotides, the CDR3 is TGCAGTGCTTTCCTAGAAGAGACCCAGTACTTC.

The V gene is TRBV7-9, the J gene TRBJ1-4; 7 bases line up with TRBD1. J gave up 8 bases and V 5 bases, and 8 bases lay outside the gene matches. From germline, CDR1 is SEHNR and CDR2 FQNEAQ (reference sequence). CDR3 length: 14 amino acids. CDR3 sequence (DNA): TGTGCCAGCAGCCCTCAGGGGGGCAACGAAAAACTGTTTTTT. It specifies CASSPQGGNEKLFF.

J is TRBJ1-6 and V is TRBV9, with D possibly being TRBD1 (6 bases). The germline CDR1 and CDR2 sequences are SGDLS and YYNGEE. Trimming removed 5 bases at V and 5 bases at J, with 11 bases between. There are 14 residues in the CDR3. CDR3 in amino acids: CASRRQDDNSPLHF. The DNA for the CDR3 is TGTGCCAGCAGAAGACAGGACGATAATTCACCCCTCCACTTT.

This clone was picked up one time. This sequence joins TRBV7-9 and TRBJ2-5; weak D call: TRBD2 (7 bases). The CDR3 contains 15 residues. In germline, CDR1 is SEHNR, CDR2 FQNEAQ (reference sequence). Trimming removed 6 bases at V and 4 bases at J, with 18 bases between. In DNA, the CDR3 is TGTGCCAGCAGTTCCCTCGGGGGGCCTAGAGAGACCCAGTACTTC. As protein: CASSSLGGPRETQYF.

This rearrangement joins TRBV18 to TRBJ2-7, with 10 bases lining up with TRBD1. This CDR3 comprises 14 residues. Trimming took 6 bases from V and 0 from J; bases not matched to a gene: 2. In germline, CDR1 is KGHSH, CDR2 LQKENI. The CDR3 here is CASSRTGGSYEQYF. The DNA of the CDR3 is TGTGCCAGCTCGAGGACAGGGGGCTCCTACGAGCAGTACTTC.

This clone is a singleton in its sample. The gene calls are TRBV9 and TRBJ2-1, with 12 bases fitting TRBD2. The V gene's germline CDR1 is SGDLS and CDR2 YYNGEE. Germline trimming cut 0 bases from V and 8 bases from J; bases unmatched to any gene: 6. The CDR3 has 16 residues. The CDR3 region has the DNA TGTGCCAGCAGCGTAGTAACTAGCGGGAGGAGGGATGAGCAGTTCTTC. This codes for CASSVVTSGRRDEQFF.

This clone was observed a handful of times. The genes are TRBV5-1 and TRBJ1-2; 9 nucleotides line up with TRBD1. The CDR3 loop spans 15 amino acids. Losses at the gene ends were 0 bases for V and 8 bases for J; bases not matched to a gene: 8. CDR1 and CDR2 (germline): SGHRS, YFSETQ. CDR3 residues: CASSLEGQGGIGYTF. The CDR3, as DNA: TGCGCCAGCAGCTTGGAGGGACAGGGAGGAATAGGCTACACCTTC.

V is TRBV4-1 and J is TRBJ2-5; TRBD2 might be the D (5 bases). This CDR3 region has 17 residues. V shed 0 bases and J shed 4 bases, with 18 bases lying between them. Germline values: CDR1 MGHRA, CDR2 YSYEKL. DNA of the CDR3: TGCGCCAGCAGCCAAGACGGTACTAGTATTGCTCTAGAGACCCAGTACTTC. This translates into CASSQDGTSIALETQYF.

CDR3 residues: CASSPFSQGNEQYF. CDR3 nucleotide sequence: TGTGCCAGCTCACCATTTTCACAGGGGAACGAGCAGTACTTC. V is TRBV18 and J is TRBJ2-7; 7 bases are a match to TRBD1. The germline CDR1 and CDR2 sequences are KGHSH and LQKENI. The CDR3 spans 14 residues. V trimming: 2 bases; J trimming: 5 bases; junction bases outside the gene matches: 6.

V usage is TRBV29-1 and J usage is TRBJ2-1, with 7 bases that match TRBD2. Germline CDR1 and CDR2: SQVTM and ANQGSEA. Germline trimming cut 1 base from V and 3 bases from J; bases unmatched to any gene: 3. This CDR3 contains 14 residues. The CDR3: CSVEGGGSYNEQFF. The CDR3 region has the DNA TGCAGCGTTGAAGGAGGCGGGAGCTACAATGAGCAGTTCTTC.

J is TRBJ2-5 and V is TRBV19, with TRBD2 identical over 8 bases. V shed 5 bases and J 3 bases; nucleotides not matched to a gene: 8. This CDR3 region has 15 residues. Germline V CDR1 and CDR2: LNHDA, SQIVND (reference sequence). This CDR3 reads CASSPREGGKETQYF. CDR3 DNA sequence: TGTGCCAGTAGTCCTCGGGAGGGGGGGAAAGAGACCCAGTACTTC.